Here is one T cell receptor beta chain with its context. What it recognizes is unknown. An end of the junction differs from the germline gene, which may be a read error. Germline V gene lookup returns CDR1 SNHLY and CDR2 FYNNEI. This CDR3 has 14 residues. This record comes from a study of post-analysis software for immune sequencing data. Overall study results and limits: Four or five TRBV segments, TRBV5-6, TRBV5-1 and TRBV20-1 among them, were found more frequent in patients than controls. Analysis by F measure revealed that same-batch samples clustered strongly together.

Unique molecular identifiers were carried by the TCR beta cDNA libraries. Via MiXCR, TCRdb re-called the PCR reads, giving one row per CDR3 protein. The sample contains 450,000 to 700,000 distinct CDR3 sequences, 40% to 50% of which appear only once. Material for sequencing was blood. The sequence was collected from a girl under 18 with multiple sclerosis. This rearrangement joins TRBV2 to TRBJ2-5; D is perhaps TRBD2 (6 bases). The CDR3 DNA reads as TGTGCCTGCAGTGAATTGGGTAGCGGAGGGACCCAGTACTTC. This translates into CACSELGSGGTQYF.